The 31 T cell receptor beta chains in this list originate from one sample, sequenced in a study of T cell repertoires in cytomegalovirus infection. Antigen specificity for these receptors is unknown. TCRdb re-derived calls from the reads in MiXCR, one entry per CDR3 protein. The data contain roughly 87,000 distinct CDR3 sequences, less than 30% of them seen just once; the ten biggest clones take up over 60%. Sequenced material: CD8+ T cells from cultured PBMCs, taken from culture after CMV antigen stimulation. These receptor sequences come from a human donor in good health (CMV status not recorded). Some clones in this sample may be carry-over from other donors' samples.

This clonotype has a handful of counts. The chain carries TRBV7-6 and TRBJ2-2, with D hard to call. Per germline, CDR1 SGHVS and CDR2 FNYEAQ. V dropped 3 bases and J dropped 1 base, with 9 bases sitting between them. The CDR3 runs to 15 residues. CDR3 in amino acids: CASSFGPGNTGELFF. The CDR3 DNA follows: TGTGCCAGCAGCTTCGGACCAGGGAACACCGGGGAGCTGTTTTTT.

This rearrangement joins TRBV27 to TRBJ2-7; no clear D gene. This CDR3 region has 12 residues. Trimming left V 2 bases short and J 7 bases short, with 9 bases between. Germline loops: CDR1 MNHEY, CDR2 SMNVEV (reference sequence). The CDR3 is CASSLPHGEQYF. The CDR3 region has the DNA TGTGCCAGCAGTTTACCCCACGGGGAGCAGTACTTC.

The chain uses TRBV29-1 and TRBJ1-1; no reliable D call. V lost 2 bases and J lost 1, with 5 bases in between. CDR1 is SQVTM, CDR2 ANQGSEA, per germline. The CDR3 totals 12 residues. The CDR3 loop reads CSVESGNTEAFF. The DNA for the CDR3 is TGCAGCGTTGAATCCGGGAACACTGAAGCTTTCTTT.

Many counts were recorded for this clonotype. The chain uses TRBV7-6 and TRBJ1-3; D ambiguous. The CDR3 sequence is 18 residues long. Germline-derived CDR1 and CDR2 are SGHVS and FNYEAQ. V shed 5 bases and J shed 4 bases, with 24 bases lying between them. The DNA of the CDR3 is TGTGCCAGCAGCGAAGGCCCACGGCAGGAAGCTGCAGGAAACACCATATATTTT. Amino acids: CASSEGPRQEAAGNTIYF.

The V call is TRBV2, the J call TRBJ1-6, with TRBD1 identical over 11 bases. Germline V CDR1 and CDR2: SNHLY, FYNNEI. The CDR3 runs 18 residues. J was trimmed by 10 bases and V by 4 bases; bases with no gene match: 15. The CDR3 DNA sequence: TGTGCCAGCAGTGGGGGGACAGGGGGTGAGGTGGATAGGTCACCCCTCCACTTT. Encoded protein: CASSGGTGGEVDRSPLHF. Together with reference TRBV2 and TRBJ1-6, the CDR3 gives the full variable domain: EPEVTQTPSHQVTQMGQEVILRCVPISNHLYFYWYRQILGQKVEFLVSFYNNEISEKSEIFDDQFSVERPDGSNFTLKIRSTKLEDSAMYFCASSGGTGGEVDRSPLHFGNGTRLTVT.

This clonotype was seen repeatedly, ten times or more. This chain uses TRBV9 with TRBJ2-7, with D uncertain. This CDR3 is 14 amino acids long. CDR1 SGDLS and CDR2 YYNGEE come from the germline V gene. The V and J ends lost 4 bases and 0 bases respectively, with 11 bases between them. CDR3 region: CASSFESSSYEQYF. The CDR3 nucleotides are TGTGCCAGCAGCTTTGAATCGTCCTCCTACGAGCAGTACTTC.

This clonotype has ten or more counts. The rearrangement links TRBV7-6 to TRBJ2-7, with TRBD2 identical over 11 bases. Germline loops: CDR1 SGHVS, CDR2 FNYEAQ. CDR3 length equals 18 residues. Trimming removed 4 bases from V and 1 base from J; junction bases left unmatched: 12. Written as DNA, the CDR3 is TGTGCCAGCAGCTCCTTCTCTAGCGGGGGGCCTATTTCCTACGAGCAGTACTTC. It codes for CASSSFSSGGPISYEQYF.

In this sample, this clonotype turned up many times. The V and J genes are TRBV15 and TRBJ1-1; D may be TRBD1 (6 bases). This CDR3 contains 15 residues. Trimming left V 1 base short and J 4 bases short, with 13 bases between. Per germline, CDR1 LNHNV and CDR2 YYDKDF (reference sequence). The CDR3 spells CATSRGTGSSTEAFF. In nucleotides, the CDR3 is TGTGCCACCAGCAGAGGAACAGGGTCTAGCACTGAAGCTTTCTTT.

The genes are TRBV5-6 and TRBJ2-7, with D maybe TRBD1 (6 bases). Per germline, CDR1 SGHDT and CDR2 YYEEEE. V lost 5 bases and J 5 bases, leaving 20 bases between the germline ends. The CDR3 has 15 residues. The CDR3 DNA is TGTGCCAGCAGTTTACAGGGACGCCCTAGGGACGAGCAGTACTTC. Translation gives CASSLQGRPRDEQYF.

This clonotype was counted only a few times. The chain is built from TRBV7-9 and TRBJ1-1, with 8 bases lining up with TRBD1. V was clipped by 4 bases and J by 4 bases; unmatched bases: 5. Germline V gene lookup returns CDR1 SEHNR and CDR2 FQNEAQ (reference sequence). This CDR3 is built from 14 residues. In DNA form, the CDR3 reads TGTGCCAGCAGCTCTCAACAGGGGGGCACTGAAGCTTTCTTT. It specifies CASSSQQGGTEAFF.

Many counts were recorded for this clonotype. V gene TRBV27 combines with J gene TRBJ2-7, with TRBD2 as a possible D gene (6 bases). The germline V gene has CDR1 MNHEY and CDR2 SMNVEV (reference sequence). Trimming removed 3 bases from V and 1 base from J, with 7 bases in between. This CDR3 is 13 amino acids long. The CDR3, as DNA: TGTGCCAGCAGTTTTGGGGGGTCCTACGAGCAGTACTTC. As protein: CASSFGGSYEQYF.

This clonotype was found many times. V is TRBV4-1 and J is TRBJ2-7; D perhaps matches TRBD1 (6 bases). There are 18 residues in the CDR3. V lost 4 bases, J lost 0 bases, and 22 bases lay in between. CDR1 and CDR2 from the germline V gene are MGHRA and YSYEKL. CDR3 sequence reads: CASSLKAPRDTSSYEQYF. The CDR3 DNA sequence: TGCGCCAGCAGCCTAAAGGCTCCCCGGGACACTAGCTCCTACGAGCAGTACTTC.

In regard to this clonotype: A much larger clone differs from this one at a single base, so this may be a read error. This chain uses TRBV29-1 with TRBJ1-1; D unclear. Germline V gives CDR1 SQVTM, CDR2 ANQGSEA. Trimming cost V 5 bases and J 4 bases, with 14 bases left between them. The CDR3 spans 13 residues. CDR3 nucleotides: TGCAGCGTTTTTCGTCCAGTGCCCACTGAAGCTTTCTTT. Protein product: CSVFRPVPTEAFF.

This clonotype was counted once. V usage is TRBV9 and J usage is TRBJ2-7, with no clear D. Germline assignment: CDR1 SGDLS and CDR2 YYNGEE. Between the trimmed V and J ends, which lost 0 bases and 0 bases, there was a span of 10 bases. CDR3 length equals 15 residues. CDR3 loop: CASSVGTLSSYEQYF. For the CDR3, the DNA is TGTGCCAGCAGCGTAGGCACTCTGAGCTCCTACGAGCAGTACTTC.

This clonotype was observed at least ten times. The chain employs TRBV7-8 and TRBJ2-1; 7 nucleotides agree with TRBD2. Germline assignment: CDR1 SGHVS and CDR2 FQNEAQ. CDR3 length equals 17 residues. With V trimmed by 5 bases and J by 4 bases, 14 bases remained unmatched. CDR3 region: CASSPTTGGGYYNEQFF. In DNA, the CDR3 is TGTGCCAGCAGCCCAACGACTGGGGGGGGATATTACAATGAGCAGTTCTTC.

As regards this clonotype: This clone may be a read error of a much larger clone one base away. Because the CDR3 is missing its conserved closing phenylalanine or tryptophan, this is likely a read error. For the CDR3, the DNA is TGTGCCAGCCCCGGGGTGAGCTCCTACAATGAGCAGTTCCTC. It codes for CASPGVSSYNEQFL. The V gene is TRBV2, the J gene TRBJ2-1; perhaps TRBD2 as D (5 bases). The length of the CDR3 is 14 residues. The V gene's germline CDR1 is SNHLY and CDR2 FYNNEI. V lost 8 bases and J 0 bases, leaving 11 bases between the germline ends.

Only a few counts were recorded for this clonotype. The chain has TRBV27 and TRBJ1-1; D remains unclear. The CDR3 covers 16 residues. V was trimmed by 6 bases and J by 0 bases, leaving 17 bases between them. The germline CDR1 and CDR2 sequences are MNHEY and SMNVEV (reference sequence). The CDR3, as DNA: TGTGCCAGCAGCCCGTCCGTGGGTGACCTGAACACTGAAGCTTTCTTT. As protein: CASSPSVGDLNTEAFF.

The sample holds one count of this clonotype. This chain connects TRBV24-1 to TRBJ1-4; 9 nucleotides match TRBD1. This CDR3 has 14 amino acids. V lost 5 bases to trimming and J lost 8 bases; unmatched junction nucleotides: 5. Germline values: CDR1 KGHDR, CDR2 SFDVKD. The CDR3 spells CATSAGGTGEKLFF. The DNA of the CDR3 is TGTGCCACCAGTGCGGGAGGGACAGGGGAAAAACTGTTTTTT.

The genes are TRBV4-1 and TRBJ1-5; tentative D call: TRBD1 (5 bases). Germline V gene data show CDR1 as MGHRA and CDR2 as YSYEKL. Trimming removed 0 bases from V and 1 base from J, with 13 bases in between. The CDR3 has 17 amino acids. The CDR3 reads CASSQDRGVASNQPQHF. Written as DNA, the CDR3 is TGCGCCAGCAGCCAAGATCGAGGGGTTGCGAGCAATCAGCCCCAGCATTTT.

The chain employs TRBV7-9 and TRBJ1-4; 11 bases match TRBD1. This CDR3 contains 14 residues. Per germline, CDR1 SEHNR and CDR2 FQNEAQ (reference sequence). V shed 5 bases, J shed 6 bases, and the junction held 2 bases outside the gene matches. The chain's CDR3 is CASSVGQGDEKLFF. CDR3 nucleotide sequence: TGTGCCAGCAGCGTGGGACAGGGGGATGAAAAACTGTTTTTT.

This clonotype has more than one count but fewer than ten. CDR3 DNA: TGTGCCAGCAGTCAAGGGGGGTTCGGGGCCAACGTCCTGACTTTC. Encoded protein: CASSQGGFGANVLTF. The rearrangement links TRBV6-5 to TRBJ2-6; perhaps D is TRBD1 or TRBD2 (6 bases each). The CDR3 has 15 amino acids. V gave up 5 bases and J gave up 4 bases, with 12 bases separating them. The germline CDR1 and CDR2 sequences are MNHEY and SVGAGI.

The rearrangement links TRBV7-9 to TRBJ2-3; a possible D gene is TRBD2 (5 bases). V was clipped by 3 bases and J by 4 bases, with 11 bases between them. This CDR3 spans 14 amino acids. The V gene's germline CDR1 is SEHNR and CDR2 FQNEAQ (reference sequence). CDR3 sequence: CASSFEARADTQYF. In DNA form, the CDR3 reads TGTGCCAGCAGCTTTGAGGCGAGGGCAGATACGCAGTATTTT.

V and J are TRBV2 and TRBJ1-4; D ambiguous. The CDR3 is 16 amino acids. Germline lookup yields CDR1 SNHLY and CDR2 FYNNEI. The ends were cut back, 9 bases at V and 5 bases at J, with 22 bases in the middle. The CDR3 sequence: CARAVTLLERNEKLFF. CDR3 DNA sequence: TGTGCCAGGGCGGTCACCCTCCTGGAACGGAATGAAAAACTGTTTTTT. Looking up the rest from reference TRBV2 and TRBJ1-4 gives the full variable domain: EPEVTQTPSHQVTQMGQEVILRCVPISNHLYFYWYRQILGQKVEFLVSFYNNEISEKSEIFDDQFSVERPDGSNFTLKIRSTKLEDSAMYFCARAVTLLERNEKLFFGSGTQLSVL.

This clonotype was recorded a few times. This rearrangement joins TRBV7-8 to TRBJ1-2; 9 bases map to TRBD1. There are 17 residues in the CDR3. In germline, CDR1 is SGHVS, CDR2 FQNEAQ. J was trimmed by 4 bases and V by 5 bases; bases with no gene match: 14. CDR3 coding DNA: TGTGCCAGCAGCCCTCACTGGGACAGGGCGCAGAGCTATGGCTACACCTTC. Translating gives CASSPHWDRAQSYGYTF.

This clonotype was picked up a small number of times. V usage is TRBV7-3 and J usage is TRBJ2-5; 10 bases are a match to TRBD1. The V and J ends lost 2 bases and 3 bases, in that order; junction bases with no gene match: 3. This CDR3 is 15 amino acids long. CDR1 and CDR2 (germline): SGHTA, FQGTGA. This chain's CDR3 is CASSLYGTGEETQYF. CDR3 nucleotide sequence: TGTGCCAGCAGCTTATACGGGACAGGGGAAGAGACCCAGTACTTC. Drawing the rest from reference TRBV7-3 and TRBJ2-5, the complete variable domain is GAGVSQTPSNKVTEKGKYVELRCDPISGHTALYWYRQSLGQGPEFLIYFQGTGAADDSGLPNDRFFAVRPEGSVSTLKIQRTERGDSAVYLCASSLYGTGEETQYFGPGTRLLVL.

In DNA form, the CDR3 reads TGTGCCAGCAGCTTCGGCGATGGGCCAACTAATGAAAAACTGTTTTTT. It is translated as CASSFGDGPTNEKLFF. The chain has TRBV13 and TRBJ1-4; D ambiguous. V was cut by 3 bases and J by 0 bases, with 11 bases left in between. Germline V gene sequence: CDR1 PRHDT, CDR2 FYEKMQ (reference sequence). This CDR3 contains 16 residues.

This clonotype was observed a handful of times. The CDR3 bases are TGTGCCAGCAGCTCCCGAGGGGGACCAGTCCCCTCAACTACTGGAAACACCATATATTTT. This translates into CASSSRGGPVPSTTGNTIYF. V usage is TRBV7-9 and J usage is TRBJ1-3, with D possibly TRBD1 on 6 matching bases. CDR1 SEHNR and CDR2 FQNEAQ come from the germline V gene (reference sequence). V lost 4 bases to trimming and J lost 2 bases, with 27 bases between them. This CDR3 contains 20 residues.

This clonotype was seen a handful of times. This rearrangement joins TRBV28 to TRBJ1-3, with 11 bases fitting TRBD1. Germline V gene data show CDR1 as MDHEN and CDR2 as SYDVKM. There are 16 residues in the CDR3. Trimming removed 5 bases from V and 2 bases from J; junction bases left unmatched: 5. In nucleotides, the CDR3 is TGTGCCAGCAGTCCGGACAGGGGGCGCACTGGAAACACCATATATTTT. Translating gives CASSPDRGRTGNTIYF.

This clonotype turned up a few times. This chain links TRBV15 with TRBJ2-1, with a possible D match to TRBD1 (6 bases). V dropped 1 base and J dropped 5 bases, with 12 bases sitting between them. Germline CDR1 is LNHNV and CDR2 is YYDKDF (reference sequence). The CDR3 has 15 residues. The DNA of the CDR3 is TGTGCCACCAGCAGAGCCAGGGGCGCGAACAATGAGCAGTTCTTC. It yields the protein CATSRARGANNEQFF.

This clonotype has only a few counts. V gene TRBV18 combines with J gene TRBJ1-2, with TRBD1 identical over 10 bases. Germline trimming cut 5 bases from V and 10 bases from J; bases unmatched to any gene: 13. Germline CDR1 and CDR2: KGHSH and LQKENI. The CDR3 runs to 15 residues. CDR3 coding DNA: TGTGCCAGCTCAAGCCTCCGGGGACAGGGGTACGCCTACACCTTC. Translating it yields CASSSLRGQGYAYTF. Full variable domain (rest looked up from reference TRBV18 and TRBJ1-2): NAGVMQNPRHLVRRRGQEARLRCSPMKGHSHVYWYRQLPEEGLKFMVYLQKENIIDESGMPKERFSAEFPKEGPSILRIQQVVRGDSAAYFCASSSLRGQGYAYTFGSGTRLTVV.

This clonotype was picked up one time. The J gene is TRBJ1-6, the V gene TRBV2; 7 positions agree with TRBD1. With V trimmed by 5 bases and J by 5 bases, 12 bases remained unmatched. Per the germline V gene, CDR1 is SNHLY and CDR2 is FYNNEI. This CDR3 has 17 residues. The DNA for the CDR3 is TGTGCCAGCAGTTACGGGGGAGGCGGGACAGATAATTCACCCCTCCACTTT. Translated, it gives CASSYGGGGTDNSPLHF.